This T cell receptor beta chain is from a study of CD4 T cells in relation to SARS-CoV-2 and coronaviruses. Some clones are missing from TCRdb's copy, which holds only in-frame ones; the method was immunoSEQ multiplex PCR. The profile shows 35,000 to 45,000 clones, 77% of them singletons. CDR3 length: 15 amino acids. J was trimmed by 4 bases and V by 3 bases; bases with no gene match: 8. The germline V gene encodes CDR1 SEHNR and CDR2 FQNEAQ (reference sequence). Concerning this clone itself: Its antigen is still unknown.

Material for sequencing was memory CD4+ T cells from PBMCs, cultured in vitro. This TCR came from an adult with COVID-19. V is TRBV7-9 and J is TRBJ1-2; 7 bases agree with TRBD1. CDR3 nucleotides: TGTGCCAGCAGCTTTTTGACAGGGAATGGCTATGGCTACACCTTC. It is translated as CASSFLTGNGYGYTF.